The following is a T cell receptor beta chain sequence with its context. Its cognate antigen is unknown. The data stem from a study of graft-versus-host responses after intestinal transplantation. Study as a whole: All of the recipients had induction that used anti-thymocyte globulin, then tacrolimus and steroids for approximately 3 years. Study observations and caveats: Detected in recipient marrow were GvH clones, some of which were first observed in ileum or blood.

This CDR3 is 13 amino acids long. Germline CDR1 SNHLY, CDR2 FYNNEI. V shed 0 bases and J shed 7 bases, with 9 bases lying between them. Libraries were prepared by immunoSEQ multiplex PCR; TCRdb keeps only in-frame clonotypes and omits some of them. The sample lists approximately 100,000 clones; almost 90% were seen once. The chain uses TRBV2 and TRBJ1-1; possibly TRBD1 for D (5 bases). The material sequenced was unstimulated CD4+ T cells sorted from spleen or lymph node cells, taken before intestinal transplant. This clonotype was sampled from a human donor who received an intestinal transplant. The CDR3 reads CASSEASGDEAFF. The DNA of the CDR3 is TGTGCCAGCAGTGAAGCTTCGGGGGATGAAGCTTTCTTT. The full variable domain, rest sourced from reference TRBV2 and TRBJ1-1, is EPEVTQTPSHQVTQMGQEVILRCVPISNHLYFYWYRQILGQKVEFLVSFYNNEISEKSEIFDDQFSVERPDGSNFTLKIRSTKLEDSAMYFCASSEASGDEAFFGQGTRLTVV.